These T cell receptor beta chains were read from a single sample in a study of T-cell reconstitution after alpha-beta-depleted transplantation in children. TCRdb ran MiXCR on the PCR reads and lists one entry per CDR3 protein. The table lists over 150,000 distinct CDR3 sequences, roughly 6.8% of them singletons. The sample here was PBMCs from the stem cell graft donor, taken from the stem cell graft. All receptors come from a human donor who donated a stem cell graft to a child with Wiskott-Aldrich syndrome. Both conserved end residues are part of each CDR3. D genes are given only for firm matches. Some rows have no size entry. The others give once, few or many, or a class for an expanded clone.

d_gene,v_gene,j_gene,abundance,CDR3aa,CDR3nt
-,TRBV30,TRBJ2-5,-,CAWSAGRRIQETQYF,TGTGCCTGGAGTGCGGGACGGAGGATCCAAGAGACCCAGTACTTC
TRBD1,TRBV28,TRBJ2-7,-,CASRNSRDRGPGYEQYF,TGTGCCAGCCGGAACAGCCGTGACAGGGGGCCCGGCTACGAGCAGTACTTC
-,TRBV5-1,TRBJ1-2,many,CASSPAGKNYGYTF,TGCGCCAGCAGCCCGGCCGGGAAGAACTATGGCTACACCTTC
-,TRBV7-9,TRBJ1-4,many,CASSLRPANEKLFF,TGTGCCAGCAGCCTAAGACCGGCTAATGAAAAACTGTTTTTT
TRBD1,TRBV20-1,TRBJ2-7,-,CSARDLQGITYEQYF,TGCAGTGCTAGAGACTTACAGGGGATTACCTACGAGCAGTACTTC
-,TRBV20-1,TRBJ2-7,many,CSARKSGRDYEQYF,TGCAGTGCTAGAAAGTCTGGACGGGACTACGAGCAGTACTTC
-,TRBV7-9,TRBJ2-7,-,CASSLVSGAELEQYF,TGTGCCAGCAGCTTAGTCTCTGGCGCCGAGCTCGAGCAGTACTTC
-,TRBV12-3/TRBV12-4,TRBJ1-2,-,CASSLGGANYGYTF,TGTGCCAGCAGTTTAGGGGGAGCTAACTATGGCTACACCTTC
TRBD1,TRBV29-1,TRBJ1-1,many,CSVGGVGTGQNTEAFF,TGCAGCGTTGGAGGGGTGGGGACAGGGCAGAACACTGAAGCTTTCTTT
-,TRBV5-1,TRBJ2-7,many,CASSFGNEQYF,TGCGCCAGCAGCTTCGGAAACGAGCAGTACTTC
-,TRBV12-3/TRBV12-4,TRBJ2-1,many,CASSATEARGYNEQFF,TGTGCCAGCAGTGCTACAGAAGCACGGGGGTACAATGAGCAGTTCTTC
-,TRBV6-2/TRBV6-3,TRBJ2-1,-,CASVGRVAYNEQFF,TGTGCCAGCGTGGGCAGGGTCGCCTACAATGAGCAGTTCTTC
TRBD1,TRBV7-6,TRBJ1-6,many,CASSPTRRQGYNSPLHF,TGTGCCAGCAGCCCTACAAGGAGACAGGGGTATAATTCACCCCTCCACTTT
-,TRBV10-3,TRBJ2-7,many,CAISERDEQYF,TGTGCCATCAGTGAAAGGGACGAGCAGTACTTC
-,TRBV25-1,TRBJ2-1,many,CASSATRGFYNEQFF,TGTGCCAGCAGTGCTACTAGGGGATTCTACAATGAGCAGTTCTTC
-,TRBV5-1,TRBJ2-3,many,CASSLKGPTDTQYF,TGCGCCAGCAGCTTGAAGGGGCCCACAGATACGCAGTATTTT
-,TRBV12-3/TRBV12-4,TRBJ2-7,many,CASSLKVAGEQYF,TGTGCCAGCAGTTTAAAGGTAGCCGGCGAGCAGTACTTC
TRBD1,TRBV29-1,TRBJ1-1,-,CSVSDRAPEAFF,TGCAGCGTTTCCGACAGGGCCCCTGAAGCTTTCTTT
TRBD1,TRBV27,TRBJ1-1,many,CASNRQGTGEAFF,TGTGCCAGCAACAGACAGGGAACGGGTGAAGCTTTCTTT
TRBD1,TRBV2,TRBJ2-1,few,CAAADSTGDNEQFF,TGTGCCGCCGCGGACTCGACAGGGGACAATGAGCAGTTCTTC
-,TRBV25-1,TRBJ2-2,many,CASRDHRTATGELFF,TGTGCCAGCAGGGACCATCGGACAGCCACCGGGGAGCTGTTTTTT
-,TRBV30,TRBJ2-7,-,CAWNGPTYVGEQYF,TGTGCCTGGAACGGGCCGACCTACGTTGGCGAGCAGTACTTC
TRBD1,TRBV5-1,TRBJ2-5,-,CASSYTPTGAGETQYF,TGCGCCAGCAGCTACACCCCGACAGGGGCGGGGGAGACCCAGTACTTC
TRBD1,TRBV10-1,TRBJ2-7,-,CASSRDRAYEQYF,TGCGCCAGCAGTCGGGACAGGGCCTACGAGCAGTACTTC
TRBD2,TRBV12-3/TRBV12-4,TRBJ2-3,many,CASSLSAGVTDTQYF,TGTGCCAGCAGTTTATCGGCGGGAGTGACAGATACGCAGTATTTT
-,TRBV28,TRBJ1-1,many,CASGGAFF,TGTGCCAGCGGGGGTGCTTTCTTT
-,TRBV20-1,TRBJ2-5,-,CSATLLPRPPGETQYF,TGCAGTGCTACCCTGCTCCCTCGACCTCCCGGGGAGACCCAGTACTTC
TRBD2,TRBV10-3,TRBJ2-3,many,CASRESGSADTQYF,TGTGCCAGCAGAGAGAGCGGGAGCGCAGATACGCAGTATTTT
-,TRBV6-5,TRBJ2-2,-,CASSYFPRGAYTGELFF,TGTGCCAGCAGTTACTTCCCTAGAGGGGCTTACACCGGGGAGCTGTTTTTT
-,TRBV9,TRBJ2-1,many,CASSPYIGYNEQFF,TGTGCCAGCAGCCCCTATATAGGGTACAATGAGCAGTTCTTC
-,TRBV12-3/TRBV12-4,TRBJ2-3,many,CASSSLNKPGPQYF,TGTGCCAGCAGTTCCCTGAACAAACCGGGCCCGCAGTATTTT
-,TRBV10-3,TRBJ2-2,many,CAINRQETNTGELFF,TGTGCCATCAATCGACAGGAGACGAACACCGGGGAGCTGTTTTTT
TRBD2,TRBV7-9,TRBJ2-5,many,CASSSSGAQETQYF,TGTGCCAGCAGTAGTAGCGGGGCACAAGAGACCCAGTACTTC
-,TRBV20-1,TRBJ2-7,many,CSSGQGVHEQYF,TGCAGTAGTGGGCAGGGAGTCCACGAGCAGTACTTC
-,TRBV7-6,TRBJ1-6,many,CASSLGLAGGSPLHF,TGTGCCAGCAGCTTAGGGCTGGCGGGGGGATCACCCCTCCACTTT
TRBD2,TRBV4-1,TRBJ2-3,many,CASSQLAGGTSTDTQYF,TGCGCCAGCAGCCAACTAGCGGGAGGGACTAGCACAGATACGCAGTATTTT
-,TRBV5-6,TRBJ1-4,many,CASSFSQDEKLFF,TGTGCCAGCAGCTTCTCGCAGGATGAAAAACTGTTTTTT
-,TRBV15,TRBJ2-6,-,CATSGFEGSGANVLTF,TGTGCCACCAGCGGCTTTGAGGGCTCTGGGGCCAACGTCCTGACTTTC
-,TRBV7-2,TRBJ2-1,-,CASSLGQASYNEQFF,TGTGCCAGCAGCTTAGGGCAGGCTTCCTACAATGAGCAGTTCTTC
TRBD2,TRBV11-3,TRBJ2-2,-,CASSIAGETGELFF,TGTGCCAGCAGCATAGCGGGGGAAACCGGGGAGCTGTTTTTT
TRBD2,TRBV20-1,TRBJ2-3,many,CSAEQRGGLSDTQYF,TGCAGTGCTGAACAGCGGGGGGGCCTTTCAGATACGCAGTATTTT
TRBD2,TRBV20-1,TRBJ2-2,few,CSAKKASGRAGELFF,TGCAGTGCTAAAAAAGCTAGCGGGAGGGCTGGGGAGCTGTTTTTT